The 21 T cell receptor beta chains below come from one sample, sequenced in a study of Ad26.COV2.S vaccination and SARS-CoV-2 variants. TCRdb's table, derived via immunoSEQ multiplex PCR, lists solely in-frame clones and lacks some. This sample has 300,000 to 400,000 clones; 85% occur once, and the top ten carry roughly 2%. The sample's treatment: about 20 received Ad26.COV2.S at low or high dose, single or two shots; a few received placebo; per-sample allocation not given. At day 63 after the first vaccine or placebo injection, samples were drawn. This specimen was peripheral blood, taken in a trial of Ad26.COV2.S vaccine versus placebo. The receptors were sampled from a person aged 18-60 years who received the Ad26.COV2.S COVID-19 vaccine or a placebo.

V is TRBV12-3 or TRBV12-4 and J is TRBJ1-1; no definite D call. The CDR3 is made up of 12 amino acids. The V end lost 4 bases, the J end lost 4 bases, and 7 bases lay between the germline ends. For the CDR3, the DNA is TGTGCCAGCAGTTGGGTCGGCACTGAAGCTTTCTTT. It translates to CASSWVGTEAFF.

This clone was picked up a small number of times. This chain joins TRBV12-3 or TRBV12-4 and TRBJ1-1; 7 nucleotides align to TRBD1. The CDR3 sequence is 13 residues long. V gave up 2 bases and J gave up 3 bases; unmatched junction bases: 0. The CDR3 DNA sequence: TGTGCCAGCAGTTTACAGGGGGACACTGAAGCTTTCTTT. This translates into CASSLQGDTEAFF.

CDR3: CASTRAPGGWFF. The CDR3 DNA follows: TGTGCCAGTACCCGAGCGCCAGGGGGTTGGTTCTTT. This sequence joins TRBV19 and TRBJ1-1; 7 nucleotides line up with TRBD1. This CDR3 has 12 amino acids. The V gene end was trimmed by 7 bases and the J gene end by 14 bases; junction bases not matched to a gene: 13. Germline CDR1 LNHDA, CDR2 SQIVND (reference sequence). The full variable domain, with the rest looked up from reference TRBV19 and TRBJ1-1, is DGGITQSPKYLFRKEGQNVTLSCEQNLNHDAMYWYRQDPGQGLRLIYYSQIVNDFQKGDIAEGYSVSREKKESFPLTVTSAQKNPTAFYLCASTRAPGGWFFGQGTRLTVV.

CDR3 DNA: TGTGCCAGCAGCGCCTCTAGCGGGGGGTGGTCCGGGGAGCTGTTTTTT. Translated, it gives CASSASSGGWSGELFF. The chain has TRBV7-2 and TRBJ2-2; 11 bases fit TRBD2. After removal of 5 bases from V and 6 bases from J, the junction contained 8 bases not matched to a gene. Germline-derived CDR1 and CDR2 are SGHTA and FQGNSA. The CDR3 has 16 amino acids. Based on the CDR3 plus reference TRBV7-2 and TRBJ2-2, the full variable domain is GAGVSQSPSNKVTEKGKDVELRCDPISGHTALYWYRQSLGQGLEFLIYFQGNSAPDKSGLPSDRFSAERTGGSVSTLTIQRTQQEDSAVYLCASSASSGGWSGELFFGEGSRLTVL.

The chain uses TRBV28 and TRBJ1-4; D perhaps matches TRBD1 (6 bases). The CDR3 length is 14 residues. CDR1 is MDHEN and CDR2 is SYDVKM in the germline V gene. With 3 bases removed from V and 5 bases from J, the gap between germline ends came to 10 bases. The CDR3 nucleotides are TGTGCCAGCAGTTTCACAGGGCCAAATGAAAAACTGTTTTTT. Translated, it gives CASSFTGPNEKLFF.

The rearrangement links TRBV27 to TRBJ2-1; TRBD1 aligns across 8 bases. The germline V gene has CDR1 MNHEY and CDR2 SMNVEV (reference sequence). The CDR3 length is 16 residues. Trimming cost V 3 bases and J 0 bases; bases outside gene matches: 4. The DNA for the CDR3 is TGTGCCAGCAGTTTGAGAGGACAGGGCTCCTACAATGAGCAGTTCTTC. Translating gives CASSLRGQGSYNEQFF.

The chain combines TRBV24-1 with TRBJ1-2; D possibly corresponds to TRBD1 (5 bases). This CDR3 has 14 amino acids. The V gene lost 5 bases and the J gene lost 8 bases, with 17 bases spanning the gap. The germline gives CDR1 KGHDR, CDR2 SFDVKD. CDR3 region: CATSAGRSPYGYTF. The CDR3 DNA follows: TGTGCCACCAGTGCGGGACGATCCCCTTACGGCTACACCTTC.

V usage is TRBV5-4 and J usage is TRBJ1-1; tentative D call: TRBD1 (5 bases). Deletions cut 1 base from V and 2 bases from J, with 12 bases between. Germline values: CDR1 SGHNT, CDR2 YYREEE (reference sequence). The CDR3 contains 15 residues. The CDR3 sequence: CASSLIGRENTEAFF. CDR3 DNA: TGTGCCAGCAGCTTGATAGGCAGGGAAAACACTGAAGCTTTCTTT.

The gene calls are TRBV11-3 and TRBJ2-5; 8 nucleotides agree with TRBD2. The CDR3 consists of 17 residues. Trimming cost V 2 bases and J 5 bases; bases outside gene matches: 13. Germline V gives CDR1 SGHNT, CDR2 YENEEA. CDR3 nucleotide sequence: TGTGCCAGCAGCTTAATACGTCGCGGGGGGCGGAGGGAGACCCAGTACTTC. Amino acid sequence: CASSLIRRGGRRETQYF.

The CDR3 DNA reads TGTGCCAGCGACCAATTTAGCAATCAGCCCCAGCATTTT. Translated: CASDQFSNQPQHF. The chain joins TRBV12-3 or TRBV12-4 to TRBJ1-5; D unresolved. Trimming took off 8 bases at V and 0 bases at J, with 8 bases between the two ends. The length of the CDR3 is 13 residues.

This clone was detected only once. This chain uses TRBV19 with TRBJ2-7, with D perhaps being TRBD1 or TRBD2 (5 bases each). Germline CDR1 LNHDA, CDR2 SQIVND (reference sequence). Deletions cut 3 bases from V and 6 bases from J, with 18 bases between. The CDR3 runs to 15 residues. CDR3 residues: CASSIQGRSRGEQYF. The DNA of the CDR3 is TGTGCCAGTAGTATTCAGGGCAGGAGTCGGGGCGAGCAGTACTTC.

This clone was seen a few times. This chain joins TRBV28 and TRBJ2-7, with 14 bases fitting TRBD2. The V gene end was trimmed by 8 bases and the J gene end by 2 bases; junction bases not matched to a gene: 17. The CDR3 covers 19 residues. Germline CDR1 MDHEN, CDR2 SYDVKM. The CDR3: CASRTPSPTSGGGPYEQYF. The CDR3, as DNA: TGTGCCAGCCGAACTCCCTCACCGACTAGCGGGGGGGGACCCTACGAGCAGTACTTC.

This chain links TRBV19 with TRBJ1-1; tentative D call: TRBD1 (5 bases). The germline V gene has CDR1 LNHDA and CDR2 SQIVND (reference sequence). Trimming removed 10 bases at V and 4 bases at J, with 19 bases between. The CDR3 runs 14 residues. CDR3 bases: TGTGCCACCGAACCTCTAAGGGGAGGCACTGAAGCTTTCTTT. Translation: CATEPLRGGTEAFF. Full variable domain (missing parts from reference TRBV19 and TRBJ1-1): DGGITQSPKYLFRKEGQNVTLSCEQNLNHDAMYWYRQDPGQGLRLIYYSQIVNDFQKGDIAEGYSVSREKKESFPLTVTSAQKNPTAFYLCATEPLRGGTEAFFGQGTRLTVV.

The CDR3 DNA sequence: TGTGCCAGCAGCTTAAGGTTGATCAGCTCCTACAATGAGCAGTTCTTC. It yields the protein CASSLRLISSYNEQFF. The V and J genes are TRBV7-8 and TRBJ2-1, with D unresolved. The V and J ends lost 2 bases and 0 bases respectively, with 11 bases between them. Per the germline V gene, CDR1 is SGHVS and CDR2 is FQNEAQ. The CDR3 is 16 residues long.

The chain has TRBV12-3 or TRBV12-4 and TRBJ2-1; no firm D call. The CDR3 covers 11 residues. V shed 5 bases and J shed 10 bases, with 9 bases lying between them. This CDR3 reads CASSQRGEQFF. CDR3 DNA: TGTGCCAGCAGTCAACGCGGCGAGCAGTTCTTC.

The sample holds a few counts of this clone. V usage is TRBV10-3 and J usage is TRBJ1-2; D remains ambiguous. CDR1 and CDR2 from the germline V gene are ENHRY and SYGVKD. The V and J ends lost 6 bases and 4 bases respectively, with 15 bases between them. The CDR3 contains 14 residues. The CDR3 spells CAISPSEQIYGYTF. CDR3 in DNA: TGTGCCATCAGCCCCAGCGAACAGATCTATGGCTACACCTTC.

This clone was detected a few times. In nucleotides, the CDR3 is TGTGCCAGCAGTCCAGTCCCTAGGGGAGGTACGCAGTATTTT. It translates to CASSPVPRGGTQYF. The V gene is TRBV27, the J gene TRBJ2-3, with a weak D call TRBD2 (6 bases). Trimming stripped 5 bases from V and 8 bases from J, with 17 bases between. CDR1 MNHEY and CDR2 SMNVEV come from the germline V gene (reference sequence). This CDR3 has 14 amino acids.

This chain uses TRBV5-4 with TRBJ2-3, with 9 bases lining up with TRBD1. V lost 1 base to trimming and J lost 6 bases; unmatched junction nucleotides: 6. From germline, CDR1 is SGHNT and CDR2 YYREEE (reference sequence). This CDR3 region has 15 residues. CDR3 bases: TGTGCCAGCAGCTTGCCCGGGACAGGGACCGATACGCAGTATTTT. Encoded protein: CASSLPGTGTDTQYF. The full variable domain, rest sourced from reference TRBV5-4 and TRBJ2-3, is ETGVTQSPTHLIKTRGQQVTLRCSSQSGHNTVSWYQQALGQGPQFIFQYYREEENGRGNFPPRFSGLQFPNYSSELNVNALELDDSALYLCASSLPGTGTDTQYFGPGTRLTVL.

V is TRBV7-3 and J is TRBJ2-6; unclear D gene. This CDR3 is 17 amino acids long. Germline V gene data show CDR1 as SGHTA and CDR2 as FQGTGA. V lost 5 bases and J 2 bases, leaving 16 bases between the germline ends. The CDR3 coding sequence is TGTGCCAGCAGCCCCCAACCTCACGACGCTGGGGCCAACGTCCTGACTTTC. This encodes CASSPQPHDAGANVLTF.

The chain is built from TRBV6-6 and TRBJ2-1; D might be TRBD2 (5 bases). Germline V lookup: CDR1 MNHNY, CDR2 SVGAGI (reference sequence). Trimming took 2 bases from V and 8 from J, leaving 10 bases between them. The CDR3 consists of 13 residues. CDR3 nucleotides: TGTGCCAGCAGTTACCCCGAGGGTCATGAGCAGTTCTTC. It encodes CASSYPEGHEQFF.

The CDR3 nucleotides are TGTGCCAGTGCCCGGGGGACCACAGATACGCAGTATTTT. It encodes CASARGTTDTQYF. The chain combines TRBV19 with TRBJ2-3; D might be TRBD2 (6 bases). V shed 8 bases and J shed 2 bases, with 11 bases lying between them. Germline lookup yields CDR1 LNHDA and CDR2 SQIVND (reference sequence). There are 13 residues in the CDR3.